This T cell receptor beta chain came from a study of blood T cell repertoires in COVID-19. Whole-study context: T cells, B-cell-depleted T cells, or PBMCs provided the cDNA or gDNA that served as material.

Germline V gene lookup returns CDR1 GTSNPN and CDR2 SVGIG (reference sequence). The ends were cut back, 0 bases at V and 8 bases at J, with 13 bases in the middle. This CDR3 is built from 13 residues. In the authors' workflow: Amplification with reference gene primers provided the estimates of nucleated cell counts. The data were produced by immunoSEQ multiplex PCR, yet TCRdb's version contains in-frame clones alone and is incomplete. V and J calls and clone size come straight from that table; D and trimming were deduced from the DNA. Of about 100,000 clones listed, almost 80% are singletons. Sequencing input: peripheral blood. The TCR was taken from a man aged 70 or older with active or convalescent COVID-19. The chain recombines TRBV30 with TRBJ1-2; D possibly corresponds to TRBD1 (5 bases). DNA of the CDR3: TGTGCCTGGAGTGTAAGAGGTTCAGGGGGCTACACCTTC. Translation gives CAWSVRGSGGYTF. Combining the CDR3 with reference TRBV30 and TRBJ1-2 gives the whole variable domain SQTIHQWPATLVQPVGSPLSLECTVEGTSNPNLYWYRQAAGRGLQLLFYSVGIGQISSEVPQNLSASRPQDRQFILSSKKLLLSDSGFYLCAWSVRGSGGYTFGSGTRLTVV.